This T cell receptor (beta chain) was sequenced during a study of T cell responses to AZD1222 COVID-19 vaccine. Repertoires were generated with immunoSEQ multiplex PCR, while TCRdb's copy carries only in-frame clones and drops some. The data show about 160,000 clones, around 87% seen once. Trimming removed 1 base at V and 0 bases at J, with 5 bases between. CDR3 size: 14 residues. From germline, CDR1 is LGHDT and CDR2 YNNKEL (reference sequence). Study-level points and caveats: Dominant CD4 TCR responses targeted spike regions 160-218 and 743-854. The study reported that nearly half of spike-specific TCRs target unmutated variant regions. Donors skewed white British and female; clonal diversity was possibly underestimated.

Pooling of second doses given at about 4 or about 12 weeks was done. Regarding this clone: Its antigen remains unknown.

Sequenced here: peripheral blood, sampled 28 days after the second AZD1222 dose. This TCR derives from an adult who received the AZD1222 COVID-19 vaccine. The chain recombines TRBV3-1 (or the pseudogene TRBV3-2) with TRBJ2-3; D remains unclear. The CDR3 DNA sequence: TGTGCCAGCAGCCAAGGATGGAGCACAGATACGCAGTATTTT. It codes for CASSQGWSTDTQYF.